Shown below are 2 T cell receptor beta chains from a single sample sequenced in a study of T cells after yellow fever vaccination. Each CDR3 protein gets one entry after TCRdb re-called the 5' RACE reads with MiXCR. The table records a few hundred thousand distinct CDR3 sequences, 6.5% to 8.5% of them present only once. The specimen was CD4+ T cells sorted from PBMCs, collected 15 days after the yellow fever booster vaccination. The receptors originated from a young man who received the YFV17D yellow fever vaccine.

This clonotype occurred many times. This chain uses TRBV20-1 with TRBJ2-5, with D perhaps matching TRBD2 (9 bases). The CDR3 contains 17 residues. Germline CDR1 DFQATT, CDR2 SNEGSKA (reference sequence). Trimming shortened V by 5 bases and J by 3 bases, and 25 bases separated the two germline ends. The CDR3 loop is CSAGGQGIGGREETQYF. For the CDR3, the DNA is TGCAGTGCTGGAGGACAGGGAATCGGCGGGAGGGAAGAGACCCAGTACTTC.

This clonotype has just a few counts. This chain connects TRBV28 to TRBJ2-5; the D gene is possibly TRBD2 (6 bases). CDR1 is MDHEN and CDR2 is SYDVKM in the germline V gene. This CDR3 contains 14 residues. Between the trimmed V and J ends, which lost 7 bases and 4 bases, there was a span of 16 bases. Here the CDR3 reads CASKELGGVETQYF. Written as DNA, the CDR3 is TGTGCCAGCAAGGAGCTGGGAGGAGTAGAGACCCAGTACTTC. Full variable domain (remainder filled in from reference TRBV28 and TRBJ2-5): DVKVTQSSRYLVKRTGEKVFLECVQDMDHENMFWYRQDPGLGLRLIYFSYDVKMKEKGDIPEGYSVSREKKERFSLILESASTNQTSMYLCASKELGGVETQYFGPGTRLLVL.